Given below is one TCR beta chain in context. What it binds is not known. This sample stems from a study of T cells after posttransplantation cyclophosphamide. Clones were read by immunoSEQ multiplex PCR, and TCRdb kept only the in-frame ones, dropping some. Here the sample spans 47,000 or so clones, 92% being singletons. Study-wide points: After PTCy, TRB diversity resembled that of CNI/methotrexate controls. Blood and skin or GI T cell repertoires showed limited TRB overlap.

The germline V gene has CDR1 SGHNT and CDR2 YYREEE (reference sequence). This CDR3 comprises 16 residues. After removal of 0 bases from V and 4 bases from J, the junction contained 8 bases not matched to a gene. The clonotype comes from a woman aged 50 to 60 in good health and a related stem cell transplant donor. Sample: PBMCs. The genes are TRBV5-4 and TRBJ1-1; 8 bases are a match to TRBD1. Written as DNA, the CDR3 is TGTGCCAGCAGCTTGGTTGGCAGGGGGCAGGTCACTGAAGCTTTCTTT. Translating gives CASSLVGRGQVTEAFF. The full variable domain, with the rest looked up from reference TRBV5-4 and TRBJ1-1, is ETGVTQSPTHLIKTRGQQVTLRCSSQSGHNTVSWYQQALGQGPQFIFQYYREEENGRGNFPPRFSGLQFPNYSSELNVNALELDDSALYLCASSLVGRGQVTEAFFGQGTRLTVV.